This T cell receptor (beta chain) was identified in a study of control samples from healthy donors and cancer patients. TCRdb's copy holds only in-frame clones and misses some; the assay was immunoSEQ multiplex PCR. The data show fewer than 500,000 clones, around 90% seen once. The germline V gene has CDR1 SGHRS and CDR2 YFSETQ. The CDR3 is made up of 15 amino acids. Germline trimming cut 0 bases from V and 2 bases from J; bases unmatched to any gene: 5. The chain uses TRBV5-1 and TRBJ2-7; 7 nucleotides line up with TRBD1. The clonotype was recovered from a man aged 35 to 55 with head and neck cancer. Sequenced: PBMCs. The CDR3 here is CASSLAGTAPYEQYF. The CDR3 bases are TGCGCCAGCAGCTTGGCCGGGACAGCTCCCTACGAGCAGTACTTC.